This T cell receptor (beta chain) was obtained from a study of cytomegalovirus exposure and HLA in healthy donors. On this clone itself: Its target is not known.

Overall study results and limits: Listed as cytomegalovirus-associated were over 150 TCR beta chains. Most sequenced TCRs were rare (though some public TCRs occurred in many donors). Sequencing likely produced, as an artifact, a cluster of highly shared sequence variants.

Germline loops: CDR1 PRHDT, CDR2 FYEKMQ (reference sequence). This CDR3 spans 15 amino acids. The V gene end was trimmed by 7 bases and the J gene end by 8 bases; junction bases not matched to a gene: 11. Vbeta (60) and Jbeta (13) primers were used in the PCR. Original handling: Later work found 65 million to 100 million unique TCR beta chains, with about 10 million shared. The data were produced by immunoSEQ multiplex PCR, yet TCRdb's version contains in-frame clones alone and is incomplete. V and J calls and clone size are given by that table; D and trimming were obtained from the DNA. The sample lists approximately 170,000 clones, around three quarters occurring once.

The chain is built from TRBV13 and TRBJ2-1; TRBD1 aligns across 10 bases. The sequencing sample was made of PBMCs. The receptor's source is a man aged 40-49 years in good health and CMV-seronegative. This chain's CDR3 is CASNRPGTGEDEQFF. Written as DNA, the CDR3 is TGTGCCAGCAACAGACCCGGGACAGGGGAGGATGAGCAGTTCTTC.